This T cell receptor (beta chain) came from a study of vaccination and CD4 T cells after COVID-19. At the level of the study: Control cultures, each given a CEFX pool, an HIV-1 Nef pool, or no peptide, were included.

V lost 6 bases to trimming and J lost 0 bases, with 20 bases between them. The CDR3 has 17 residues. The germline gives CDR1 MNHNS, CDR2 SASEGT. This clonotype was counted only a few times. Its antigen is currently unknown. Specified treatment: approximately 9-day PBMC culture with coronavirus spike peptide pools or control peptides (ViraFEST assay). Cultured CD4+ T cells had their DNA profiled by the Oncomine TCR Beta short-read assay. TCRdb reanalysed the PCR reads using MiXCR and keeps one entry per CDR3 protein. The sample has about 20,000 distinct CDR3 sequences, about two fifths seen once; the top ten hold around 7.7%.

The clonotype originates from a human donor who had recovered from COVID-19. The source material was CD4+ T cells from blood, cultured in vitro, sampled after SARS-CoV-2 vaccination. The chain links TRBV6-1 to TRBJ1-1; D is possibly TRBD1 (5 bases). The CDR3 protein is CASSPGVGTPMNTEAFF. In DNA, the CDR3 is TGTGCCAGCAGCCCCGGAGTGGGGACGCCCATGAACACTGAAGCTTTCTTT.